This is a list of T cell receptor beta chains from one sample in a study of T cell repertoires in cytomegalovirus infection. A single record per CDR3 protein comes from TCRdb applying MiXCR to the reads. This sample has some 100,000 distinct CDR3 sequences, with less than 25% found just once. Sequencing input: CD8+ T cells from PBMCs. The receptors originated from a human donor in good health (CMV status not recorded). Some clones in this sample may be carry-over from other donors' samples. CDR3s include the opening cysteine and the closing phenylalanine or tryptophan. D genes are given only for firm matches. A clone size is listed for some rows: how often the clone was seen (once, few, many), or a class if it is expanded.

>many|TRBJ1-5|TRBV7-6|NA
TGTGCCAGCAGCTTACAGGGAAGCAATCAGCCCCAGCATTTT
CASSLQGSNQPQHF
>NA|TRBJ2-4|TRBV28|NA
TGTGCCAGCACAGAAAGGGCCCGGGGCATTCAGTACTTC
CASTERARGIQYF
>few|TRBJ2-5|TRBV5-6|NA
TGTGCCAGCAGCTCGTCGGACAGACCCTTGGAGACCCAGTACTTC
CASSSSDRPLETQYF
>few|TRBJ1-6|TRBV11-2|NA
TGTGCCAGCAGCCCTAGCCCGCGGGATAACTCACCCCTCCACTTT
CASSPSPRDNSPLHF
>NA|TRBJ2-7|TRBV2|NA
TGTGCCAGCGCAGCCGGTGGGTCCTACGAGCAGTACTTC
CASAAGGSYEQYF
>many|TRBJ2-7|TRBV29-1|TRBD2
TGCAGCGTTGCGGAGACTAGCGGCTACGAGCAGTACTTC
CSVAETSGYEQYF
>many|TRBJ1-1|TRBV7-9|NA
TGTGCCAGCAGCTGGGAAGGCACTGAAGCTTTCTTT
CASSWEGTEAFF
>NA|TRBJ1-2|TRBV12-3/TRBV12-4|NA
TGTGCCAGCAGTCCGAGAATGATTGACAGACATGGCTACACCTTC
CASSPRMIDRHGYTF
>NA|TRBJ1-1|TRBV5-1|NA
TGCGCCAGCAGCTTGGTGGGGGGGAACACTGAAGCTTTCTTT
CASSLVGGNTEAFF
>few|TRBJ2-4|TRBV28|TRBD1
TGTGCCAGCAGGCCGGGACAGGGGTTCATTCAGTACTTC
CASRPGQGFIQYF
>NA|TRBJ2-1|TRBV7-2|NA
TGTGCCAGCAGATACAATGAGCAGTTCTTC
CASRYNEQFF
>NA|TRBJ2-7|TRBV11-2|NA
TGTGCCAGCTCCCACGTCGGGACACGCTACGAGCAGTACTTC
CASSHVGTRYEQYF
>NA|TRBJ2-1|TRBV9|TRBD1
TGTGCCAGCAGCGCCCGACAGGGCCTAAATGAGCAGTTCTTC
CASSARQGLNEQFF
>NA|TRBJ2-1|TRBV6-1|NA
TGTGCCAGCAGTGACAGCTCCTACAATGAGCAGTTCTTC
CASSDSSYNEQFF
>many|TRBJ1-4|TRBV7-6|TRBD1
TGTGCCAGCAGCTTAATACGTCCGGGACAGGGAGTAGCTAATGAAAAACTGTTTTTT
CASSLIRPGQGVANEKLFF
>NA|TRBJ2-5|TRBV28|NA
TGTGCCAGCAGTTTAACGGACAACCAAGAGACCCAGTACTTC
CASSLTDNQETQYF
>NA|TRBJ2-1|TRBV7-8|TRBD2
TGTGCCAGCAGCTATTCTAGCGGGAGGAGCAATGAGCCGTTCTTC
CASSYSSGRSNEPFF
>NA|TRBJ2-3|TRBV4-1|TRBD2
TGCGCCAGCAGCCCGAAACAGGGTAGCGGGGGAAATACGCAGTATTTT
CASSPKQGSGGNTQYF
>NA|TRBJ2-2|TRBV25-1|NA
TGTGCCAGCAGTGGTTTTGTCGGGGATACCGGGGAGCTGTTTTTT
CASSGFVGDTGELFF
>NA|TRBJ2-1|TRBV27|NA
TGTGCCAGTTGGGCTGCTACAAACAATGAGCAGTTCTTC
CASWAATNNEQFF
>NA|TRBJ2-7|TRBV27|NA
TGTGCCAGCAGTTTGGGTGGGGCCAGCTCCTACGAGCAGTACTTC
CASSLGGASSYEQYF
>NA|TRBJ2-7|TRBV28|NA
TGTGCCAGCAGTCGGGGCAGGGGTTTCTACGAGCAGTACTTC
CASSRGRGFYEQYF
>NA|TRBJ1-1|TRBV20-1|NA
TGCAGTGCTCGCTACACTGAAGCTTTCTTT
CSARYTEAFF
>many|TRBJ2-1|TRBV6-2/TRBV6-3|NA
TGTGCCGCGAGTGGGACGCTGCCCTACAATGAGCAGTTCTTC
CAASGTLPYNEQFF
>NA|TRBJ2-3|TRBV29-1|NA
TGCAGCGCGAGGGGGGGGGGCTTCACAGATACGCAGTATTTT
CSARGGGFTDTQYF